Each of the 16 T cell receptor beta chains below was sequenced from the same sample in a study of blood T cell repertoires in COVID-19. Data came from immunoSEQ multiplex PCR; TCRdb stores just in-frame clones and leaves some out. This table holds 200,000 to 300,000 clones, around 86% found once. The sequencing sample was made of peripheral blood. These receptors all stem from a woman older than 75 with COVID-19, enrolled during active disease.

The genes are TRBV6-2 or TRBV6-3 and TRBJ2-1; D may be TRBD2 (6 bases). The CDR3 length is 16 residues. CDR1 and CDR2 from the germline V gene are MNHEY and SVGEGT. The V end was cut by 6 bases, the J end by 3 bases, with 18 bases between. As DNA, the CDR3 is TGTGCCAGCAGCCGAGCCAGGACGGGGGACTACAATGAGCAGTTCTTC. Amino acid sequence: CASSRARTGDYNEQFF.

The count of this clone is one. The J gene is TRBJ2-3, the V gene TRBV11-2; a possible D gene is TRBD1 (5 bases). Between the trimmed V and J ends, which lost 3 bases and 1 base, there was a span of 8 bases. There are 14 residues in the CDR3. Germline V gives CDR1 SGHAT, CDR2 FQNNGV. The CDR3 spells CASSFDRRTDTQYF. The CDR3 nucleotides are TGTGCCAGCAGCTTTGACAGACGCACAGATACGCAGTATTTT.

V gene TRBV20-1 combines with J gene TRBJ1-2, with 9 bases fitting TRBD1. CDR3 length: 14 residues. Germline V gene data show CDR1 as DFQATT and CDR2 as SNEGSKA (reference sequence). With V trimmed by 3 bases and J by 8 bases, 10 bases remained unmatched. The CDR3 bases are TGCAGTGCTAGTCGCGAGGGACAGGGCCAAGGCTACACCTTC. Its translation: CSASREGQGQGYTF.

V is TRBV9 and J is TRBJ1-1, with 8 bases lining up with TRBD1. Germline V gives CDR1 SGDLS, CDR2 YYNGEE. This CDR3 is built from 14 residues. The trim removed 3 bases at V and 1 base at J, leaving 2 bases unmatched. CDR3 region: CASSAGQGNTEAFF. The CDR3 DNA follows: TGTGCCAGCAGCGCAGGACAGGGGAACACTGAAGCTTTCTTT.

The V and J genes are TRBV9 and TRBJ1-6; no clear D. V was shortened by 0 bases and J by 10 bases, with 17 bases between the two germline ends. The germline gives CDR1 SGDLS, CDR2 YYNGEE. The CDR3 is made up of 16 amino acids. The CDR3 nucleotides are TGTGCCAGCAGCGTAGATAGTGGGCAAAGAGCCTCACCCCTCCACTTT. It translates to CASSVDSGQRASPLHF. Complete variable domain (other parts from reference TRBV9 and TRBJ1-6): DSGVTQTPKHLITATGQRVTLRCSPRSGDLSVYWYQQSLDQGLQFLIQYYNGEERAKGNILERFSAQQFPDLHSELNLSSLELGDSALYFCASSVDSGQRASPLHFGNGTRLTVT.

In its sample, this clone was seen once. The V gene is TRBV28, the J gene TRBJ1-4; D not certain. The CDR3 loop spans 14 amino acids. Germline V lookup: CDR1 MDHEN, CDR2 SYDVKM. V lost 2 bases, J lost 5 bases, and 9 bases lay in between. CDR3 DNA: TGTGCCAGCAGTTTAAGTGCGGAGAATGAAAAACTGTTTTTT. Its translation: CASSLSAENEKLFF.

Comment on this clone: Different DNA sequences within this sample yield the same CDR3. The chain uses TRBV19 and TRBJ1-6; TRBD1 matches 9 bases. The CDR3 has 17 amino acids. Germline assignment: CDR1 LNHDA and CDR2 SQIVND (reference sequence). Trimming cost V 4 bases and J 0 bases; bases outside gene matches: 4. The chain's CDR3 is CASSTDRGSSYNSPLHF. The CDR3, as DNA: TGTGCCAGTAGTACGGACAGGGGAAGCTCCTATAATTCACCCCTCCACTTT.

This clone was seen a handful of times. The chain uses TRBV6-2 or TRBV6-3 and TRBJ2-2, with 8 bases fitting TRBD2. The junction had 22 bases not matched to a gene; V was cut back by 7 bases and J by 0 bases. CDR3 length equals 21 residues. Looked up from germline, CDR1 is MNHEY and CDR2 is SVGEGT. CDR3 in DNA: TGTGCCAGCACCCCCCGGTTCGAAGCGTGGCTAGCGGGTTCGAACACCGGGGAGCTGTTTTTT. It encodes CASTPRFEAWLAGSNTGELFF.

The sample holds many counts of this clone. This chain links TRBV6-5 with TRBJ1-1; D uncertain. The CDR3 length is 12 residues. The germline V gene has CDR1 MNHEY and CDR2 SVGAGI. V was cut by 4 bases and J by 5 bases, with 8 bases left in between. The CDR3 sequence is CASSFSRTEAFF. Written as DNA, the CDR3 is TGTGCCAGCAGTTTTAGTCGGACTGAAGCTTTCTTT.

The chain recombines TRBV6-5 with TRBJ1-6; D not resolved. Germline assignment: CDR1 MNHEY and CDR2 SVGAGI. The CDR3 totals 13 residues. V lost 6 bases to trimming and J lost 6 bases, with 9 bases between them. CDR3 nucleotide sequence: TGTGCCAGCAGGAAGAAGAGTAATTCACCCCTCCACTTT. This translates into CASRKKSNSPLHF.

V gene TRBV6-6 combines with J gene TRBJ2-4, with a possible D match to TRBD2 (5 bases). V was trimmed by 5 bases and J by 3 bases, leaving 17 bases between them. This CDR3 comprises 16 residues. Looked up from germline, CDR1 is MNHNY and CDR2 is SVGAGI (reference sequence). The CDR3 nucleotides read TGTGCCAGCAGTCCCGTGGTGACTCGGGGCAAAAACATTCAGTACTTC. Translation: CASSPVVTRGKNIQYF.

This rearrangement joins TRBV16 to TRBJ1-1, with 7 bases fitting TRBD1. The V gene end was trimmed by 0 bases and the J gene end by 7 bases; junction bases not matched to a gene: 8. CDR3 length: 15 residues. Germline V lookup: CDR1 KGHSY, CDR2 FQNENV. The CDR3 reads CASSQSRTGTFEAFF. CDR3 bases: TGTGCCAGCAGCCAATCCCGGACAGGAACCTTTGAAGCTTTCTTT.

This clone was counted a single time. The V call is TRBV19, the J call TRBJ1-1; D uncertain. This CDR3 contains 14 residues. Germline V lookup: CDR1 LNHDA, CDR2 SQIVND (reference sequence). The germline V and J ends were trimmed by 3 bases and 2 bases, with 10 bases remaining between them. As DNA, the CDR3 is TGTGCCAGTAGTATTCTGGCCCTCAACACTGAAGCTTTCTTT. As protein: CASSILALNTEAFF.

The chain combines TRBV5-1 with TRBJ2-3; TRBD2 agrees at 10 bases. Germline values: CDR1 SGHRS, CDR2 YFSETQ. This CDR3 is built from 15 residues. The V segment lost 1 base and the J segment 4 bases; nucleotides outside the gene matches: 3. CDR3 sequence (DNA): TGCGCCAGCAGCTTGACTAGCGGGGCGTCAGATACGCAGTATTTT. Its protein is CASSLTSGASDTQYF.

The chain recombines TRBV6-5 with TRBJ2-3; D not certain. This CDR3 comprises 15 residues. Germline V gene lookup returns CDR1 MNHEY and CDR2 SVGAGI. Trimming removed 2 bases from V and 0 bases from J, with 9 bases in between. The DNA for the CDR3 is TGTGCCAGCAGTTACCGCCCTATCAGCACAGATACGCAGTATTTT. This translates into CASSYRPISTDTQYF.

This chain links TRBV9 with TRBJ2-2; 7 bases are shared with TRBD2. CDR3 size: 15 residues. Germline lookup yields CDR1 SGDLS and CDR2 YYNGEE. J gave up 5 bases and V 3 bases, and 7 bases lay outside the gene matches. The CDR3 sequence: CASSATSSSTGELFF. In nucleotides, the CDR3 is TGTGCCAGCAGCGCGACTAGCAGTTCGACCGGGGAGCTGTTTTTT.